Included here is one TCR beta chain sequence, with context. No antigen is known for it. This entry comes from a study of T cells after yellow fever vaccination. Study-level background: For low cell numbers, libraries were made with SMART-Seq v4 Ultra Low Input.

The CDR3 is 16 residues long. V was trimmed by 1 base and J by 3 bases, leaving 16 bases between them. Germline values: CDR1 SGHDT, CDR2 YYEEEE. By 5'RACE template switching, TCR cDNA was produced, with a universal primer site and UMIs added in the process. TCRdb re-derived calls from the 5' RACE reads in MiXCR, one entry per CDR3 protein. In the table there are about 69,000 distinct CDR3 sequences, 5.9% of which are singletons. Broader study findings: Subsequent booster samples again held most clones from primary vaccination (less than 98% CD4, about 90% CD8).

The source material was CD4+ T cells sorted from PBMCs, sampled around 15 days after the first yellow fever vaccination. V is TRBV5-6 and J is TRBJ1-1; TRBD1 is a possible D gene (5 bases). This sequence was found in a man aged 18 to 29 who received the YFV17D yellow fever vaccine. The CDR3 reads CASSLQSAGWDTEAFF. CDR3 nucleotide sequence: TGTGCCAGCAGCTTGCAAAGCGCAGGGTGGGACACTGAAGCTTTCTTT.